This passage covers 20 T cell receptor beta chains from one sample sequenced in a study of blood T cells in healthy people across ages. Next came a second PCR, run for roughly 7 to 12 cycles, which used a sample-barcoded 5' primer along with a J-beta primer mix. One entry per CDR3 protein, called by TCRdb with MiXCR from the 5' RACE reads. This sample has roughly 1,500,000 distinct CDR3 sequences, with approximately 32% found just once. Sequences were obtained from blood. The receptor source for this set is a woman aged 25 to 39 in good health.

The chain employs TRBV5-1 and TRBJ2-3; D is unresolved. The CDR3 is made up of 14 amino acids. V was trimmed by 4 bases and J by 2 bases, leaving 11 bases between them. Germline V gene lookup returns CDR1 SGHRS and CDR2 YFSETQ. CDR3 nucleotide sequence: TGCGCCAGCAGCCCCACGAAAACCACAGATACGCAGTATTTT. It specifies CASSPTKTTDTQYF.

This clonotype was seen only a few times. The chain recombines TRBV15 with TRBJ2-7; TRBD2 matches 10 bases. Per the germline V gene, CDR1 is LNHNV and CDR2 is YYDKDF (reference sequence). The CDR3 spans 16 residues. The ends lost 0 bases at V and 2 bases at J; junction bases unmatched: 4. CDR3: CATSRDRLAGAYEQYF. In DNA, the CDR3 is TGTGCCACCAGCAGAGACCGGCTAGCGGGAGCCTACGAGCAGTACTTC.

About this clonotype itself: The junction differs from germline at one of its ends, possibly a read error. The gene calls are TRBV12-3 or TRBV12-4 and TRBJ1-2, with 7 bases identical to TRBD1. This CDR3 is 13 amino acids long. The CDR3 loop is CTSRAVGTDGYTF. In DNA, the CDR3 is TGTACCAGCAGGGCGGTTGGGACAGATGGCTACACCTTC.

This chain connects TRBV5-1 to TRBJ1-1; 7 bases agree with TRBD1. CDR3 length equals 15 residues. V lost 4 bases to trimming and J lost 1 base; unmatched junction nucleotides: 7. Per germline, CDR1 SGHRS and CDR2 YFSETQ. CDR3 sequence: CASSTTGARNTEAFF. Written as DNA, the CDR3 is TGCGCCAGCAGCACAACAGGGGCTAGGAACACTGAAGCTTTCTTT.

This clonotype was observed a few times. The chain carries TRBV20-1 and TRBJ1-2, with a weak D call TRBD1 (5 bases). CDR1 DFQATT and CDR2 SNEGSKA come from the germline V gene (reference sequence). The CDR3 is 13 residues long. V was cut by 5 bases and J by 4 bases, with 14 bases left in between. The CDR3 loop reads CSAPSRDRYGYTF. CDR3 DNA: TGCAGTGCTCCAAGCCGGGACCGCTATGGCTACACCTTC.

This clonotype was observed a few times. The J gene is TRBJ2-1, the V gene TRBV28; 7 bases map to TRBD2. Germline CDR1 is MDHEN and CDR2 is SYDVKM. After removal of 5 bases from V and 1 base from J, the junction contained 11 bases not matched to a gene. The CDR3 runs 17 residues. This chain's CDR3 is CASSPMSVGRSYNEQFF. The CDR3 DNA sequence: TGTGCCAGCAGTCCCATGTCTGTCGGGAGGTCCTACAATGAGCAGTTCTTC. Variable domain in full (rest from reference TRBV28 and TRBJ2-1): DVKVTQSSRYLVKRTGEKVFLECVQDMDHENMFWYRQDPGLGLRLIYFSYDVKMKEKGDIPEGYSVSREKKERFSLILESASTNQTSMYLCASSPMSVGRSYNEQFFGPGTRLTVL.

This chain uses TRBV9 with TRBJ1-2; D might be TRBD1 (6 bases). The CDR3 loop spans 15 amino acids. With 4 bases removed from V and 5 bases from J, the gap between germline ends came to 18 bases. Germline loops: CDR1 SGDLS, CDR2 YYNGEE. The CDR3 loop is CASSPRAQGFYGYTF. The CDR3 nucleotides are TGTGCCAGCAGCCCCCGGGCGCAGGGGTTTTATGGCTACACCTTC.

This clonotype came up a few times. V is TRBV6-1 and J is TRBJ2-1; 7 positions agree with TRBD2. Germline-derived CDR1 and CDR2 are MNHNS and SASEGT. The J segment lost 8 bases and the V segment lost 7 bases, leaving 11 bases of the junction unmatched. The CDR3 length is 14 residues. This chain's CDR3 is CASTAFLAADEQFF. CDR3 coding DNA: TGTGCCAGCACCGCGTTCCTAGCGGCGGATGAGCAGTTCTTC.

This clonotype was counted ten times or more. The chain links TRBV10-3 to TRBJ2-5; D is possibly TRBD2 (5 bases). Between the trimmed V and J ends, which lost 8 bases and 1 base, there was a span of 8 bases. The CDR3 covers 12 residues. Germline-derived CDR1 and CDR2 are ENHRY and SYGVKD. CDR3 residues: CAISRGQETQYF. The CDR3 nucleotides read TGTGCCATCTCCCGGGGCCAAGAGACCCAGTACTTC.

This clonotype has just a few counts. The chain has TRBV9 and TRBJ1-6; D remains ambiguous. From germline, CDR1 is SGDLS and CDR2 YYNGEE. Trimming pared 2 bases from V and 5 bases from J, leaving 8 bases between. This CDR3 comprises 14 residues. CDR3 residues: CASSVDPNNSPLHF. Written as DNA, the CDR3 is TGTGCCAGCAGCGTTGACCCGAATAATTCACCCCTCCACTTT. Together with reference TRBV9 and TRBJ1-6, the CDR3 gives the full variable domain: DSGVTQTPKHLITATGQRVTLRCSPRSGDLSVYWYQQSLDQGLQFLIQYYNGEERAKGNILERFSAQQFPDLHSELNLSSLELGDSALYFCASSVDPNNSPLHFGNGTRLTVT.

Written as DNA, the CDR3 is TGCAGTGCTAGGTGGCAGCTAGAGGTGGGGACCCAGTACTTC. Its protein product is CSARWQLEVGTQYF. The chain joins TRBV20-1 to TRBJ2-5; the D is unclear. Trimming shortened V by 3 bases and J by 7 bases, and 18 bases separated the two germline ends. The germline V gene has CDR1 DFQATT and CDR2 SNEGSKA (reference sequence). This CDR3 is built from 14 residues.

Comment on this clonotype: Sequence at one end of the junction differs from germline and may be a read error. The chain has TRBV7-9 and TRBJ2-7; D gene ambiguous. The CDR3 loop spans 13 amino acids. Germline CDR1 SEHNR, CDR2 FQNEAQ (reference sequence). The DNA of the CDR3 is TGTGCCGGCAGCTTGGAGACCAATCGGGAGCAGTACTTC. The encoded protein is CAGSLETNREQYF.

The CDR3 spells CSATLLDRSNQPQHF. In nucleotides, the CDR3 is TGCAGTGCTACCCTATTGGACAGAAGCAATCAGCCCCAGCATTTT. The chain joins TRBV20-1 to TRBJ1-5; TRBD1 is a possible D gene (6 bases). Looked up from germline, CDR1 is DFQATT and CDR2 is SNEGSKA (reference sequence). This CDR3 has 15 amino acids. With 4 bases removed from V and 1 base from J, the gap between germline ends came to 14 bases.

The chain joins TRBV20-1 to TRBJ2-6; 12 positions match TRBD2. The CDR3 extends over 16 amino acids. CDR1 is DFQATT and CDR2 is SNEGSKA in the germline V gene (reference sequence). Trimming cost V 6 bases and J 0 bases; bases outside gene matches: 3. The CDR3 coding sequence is TGCAGTGCCAGGACTAGCGGGGTCTCTGGGGCCAACGTCCTGACTTTC. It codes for CSARTSGVSGANVLTF.

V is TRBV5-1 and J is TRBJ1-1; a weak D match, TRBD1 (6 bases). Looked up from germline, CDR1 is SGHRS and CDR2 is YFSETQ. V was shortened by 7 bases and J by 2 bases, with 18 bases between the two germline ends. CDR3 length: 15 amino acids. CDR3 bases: TGCGCCAGCTCAACCTACCCGGACAGCAACACTGAAGCTTTCTTT. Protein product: CASSTYPDSNTEAFF.

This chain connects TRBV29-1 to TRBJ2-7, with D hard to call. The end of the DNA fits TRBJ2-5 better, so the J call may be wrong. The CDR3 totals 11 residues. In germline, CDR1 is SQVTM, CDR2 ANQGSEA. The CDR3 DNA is TGCAGCGTTGAACTTGACGAGACCCAGTACTTC. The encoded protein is CSVELDETQYF.

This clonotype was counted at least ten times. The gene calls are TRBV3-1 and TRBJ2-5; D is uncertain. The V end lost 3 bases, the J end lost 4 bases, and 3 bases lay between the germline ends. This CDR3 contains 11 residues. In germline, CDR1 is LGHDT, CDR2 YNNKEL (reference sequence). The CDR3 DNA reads TGTGCCAGCAGCCACGGAGAGACCCAGTACTTC. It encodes CASSHGETQYF.

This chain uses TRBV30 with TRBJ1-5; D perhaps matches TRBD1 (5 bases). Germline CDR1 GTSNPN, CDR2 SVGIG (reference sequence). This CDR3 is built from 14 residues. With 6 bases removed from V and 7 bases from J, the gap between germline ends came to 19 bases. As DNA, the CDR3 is TGTGCCTGTAGTCAGGGTTCGGTTGGCCAGCCCCAGCATTTT. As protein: CACSQGSVGQPQHF.

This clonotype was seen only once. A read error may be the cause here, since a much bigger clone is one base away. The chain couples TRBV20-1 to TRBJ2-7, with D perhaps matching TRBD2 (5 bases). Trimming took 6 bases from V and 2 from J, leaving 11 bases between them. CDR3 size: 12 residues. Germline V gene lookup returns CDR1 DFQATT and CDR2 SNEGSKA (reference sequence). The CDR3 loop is CSARTFTYEQYV. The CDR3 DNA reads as TGCAGTGCCCGGACTTTCACCTACGAGCAGTACGTC.

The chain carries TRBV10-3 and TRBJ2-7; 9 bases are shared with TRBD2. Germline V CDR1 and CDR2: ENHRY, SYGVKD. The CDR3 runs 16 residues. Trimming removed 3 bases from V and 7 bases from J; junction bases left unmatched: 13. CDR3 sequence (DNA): TGTGCCATCAGTGAAGGTCAGGCGGGAGGGCCAAGGGAGCAGTACTTC. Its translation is CAISEGQAGGPREQYF.